This is a list of T cell receptor beta chains from one sample in a study of blood T cell repertoires in COVID-19. Libraries were prepared by immunoSEQ multiplex PCR; TCRdb keeps only in-frame clonotypes and omits some of them. This sample has around 50,000 clones, with 80% to 90% found just once. The sequencing sample was made of peripheral blood. Receptors originate from a man aged 55-75 years with acute or convalescent COVID-19. Both conserved end residues are part of each CDR3. A D gene is named only where the DNA matches it firmly. Size tells how often a clone was seen (once, few, many) or the class of an expanded clone, and some rows leave it out.

D | J | size | V | CDR3 | DNA
TRBD1 | TRBJ1-2 | - | TRBV4-3 | CASSQITGAINYGYTF | TGCGCCAGCAGCCAGATAACAGGGGCCATTAACTATGGCTACACCTTC
TRBD1 | TRBJ1-2 | - | TRBV27 | CASSLRQGAWAHGYTF | TGTGCCAGCAGTTTACGACAGGGCGCTTGGGCTCATGGCTACACCTTC
TRBD2 | TRBJ2-5 | - | TRBV5-6 | CASSITTSGTGETQYF | TGTGCCAGCAGCATCACGACTAGCGGGACGGGAGAGACCCAGTACTTC
TRBD1 | TRBJ1-5 | - | TRBV15 | CATKDRGGYSNQPQHF | TGTGCCACCAAGGACAGGGGGGGATATAGCAATCAGCCCCAGCATTTT
TRBD2 | TRBJ2-2 | few | TRBV7-8 | CASSLWGLAGGPGELFF | TGTGCCAGCAGCTTATGGGGACTAGCGGGAGGGCCCGGGGAGCTGTTTTTT
TRBD1 | TRBJ2-2 | - | TRBV6-6 | CASRLQGDTGELFF | TGTGCCAGCAGATTACAGGGGGACACCGGGGAGCTGTTTTTT
- | TRBJ1-6 | - | TRBV4-3 | CASSQGQEGSSYNSPLHF | TGCGCCAGCAGCCAAGGCCAAGAGGGAAGCTCCTATAATTCACCCCTCCACTTT
- | TRBJ1-1 | - | TRBV19 | CASSFSRGTEAFF | TGTGCCAGTAGTTTCTCCCGGGGAACTGAAGCTTTCTTT
TRBD2 | TRBJ2-3 | - | TRBV28 | CASSMGGSRDTQYF | TGTGCCAGCAGCATGGGCGGGAGTCGGGATACGCAGTATTTT
TRBD2 | TRBJ2-3 | - | TRBV5-1 | CASSPGRTSGSPTDTQYF | TGCGCCAGCAGTCCTGGACGGACTAGCGGGAGTCCCACAGATACGCAGTATTTT
TRBD1 | TRBJ1-3 | - | TRBV9 | CASSVGTAGNTIYF | TGTGCCAGCAGCGTCGGGACAGCTGGAAACACCATATATTTT
TRBD1 | TRBJ2-5 | - | TRBV5-1 | CASSWGQGASETQYF | TGCGCCAGCAGCTGGGGACAGGGGGCGTCGGAGACCCAGTACTTC
- | TRBJ2-1 | - | TRBV18 | CASSPLVGGNEQFF | TGTGCCAGCTCACCACTTGTCGGGGGCAATGAGCAGTTCTTC
- | TRBJ2-1 | - | TRBV15 | CATSRDSQGWNEQFF | TGTGCCACCAGCAGAGATTCTCAGGGGTGGAATGAGCAGTTCTTC
TRBD1 | TRBJ1-5 | - | TRBV2 | CASTRDRADRQPQHF | TGTGCCAGCACCCGGGACAGGGCTGACCGACAGCCCCAGCATTTT
TRBD2 | TRBJ2-3 | once | TRBV6-2/TRBV6-3 | CASSYSSGGRRPDTQYF | TGTGCCAGCAGTTACTCGAGCGGCGGGAGACGGCCAGATACGCAGTATTTT
- | TRBJ1-2 | - | TRBV30 | CAWTAGLSYGYTF | TGTGCCTGGACCGCGGGACTCTCCTATGGCTACACCTTC
- | TRBJ2-7 | - | TRBV5-1 | CASSFSLSHEQYF | TGCGCCAGCAGCTTCAGTCTGTCTCACGAGCAGTACTTC
- | TRBJ1-6 | - | TRBV6-6 | CASSSTSSNSPLHF | TGTGCCAGCAGTTCAACTTCCTCGAATTCACCCCTCCACTTT
- | TRBJ1-6 | - | TRBV19 | CASSIDSNSPLHF | TGTGCCAGTAGTATCGACAGCAATTCACCCCTCCACTTT
- | TRBJ1-3 | - | TRBV7-2 | CASSFYGGVGNTIYF | TGTGCCAGCAGCTTCTACGGTGGTGTTGGAAACACCATATATTTT
- | TRBJ2-5 | - | TRBV28 | CASSWTSQETQYF | TGTGCCAGCAGTTGGACATCTCAAGAGACCCAGTACTTC
- | TRBJ2-7 | - | TRBV20-1 | CSASRGYEQYF | TGCAGTGCTAGCCGGGGGTACGAGCAGTACTTC
TRBD1 | TRBJ2-3 | - | TRBV12-5 | CASGQNRQGSPDTQYF | TGTGCTAGTGGCCAAAACCGACAGGGTTCGCCAGATACGCAGTATTTT
TRBD1 | TRBJ1-2 | - | TRBV19 | CASSPRDREDYGYTF | TGTGCCAGTAGTCCCCGGGACAGGGAAGACTATGGCTACACCTTC
- | TRBJ1-6 | once | TRBV6-6 | CASSYDGSMEPPLHF | TGTGCCAGCAGTTACGACGGCTCTATGGAGCCACCCCTCCACTTT
TRBD2 | TRBJ2-3 | - | TRBV5-1 | CASSLSGSRRTDTQYF | TGCGCCAGCAGCTTGAGCGGGAGTCGACGCACAGATACGCAGTATTTT
TRBD1 | TRBJ1-6 | - | TRBV23-1 | CASSQWGQDNSPLHF | TGCGCCAGCAGTCAATGGGGACAGGATAATTCACCCCTCCACTTT
TRBD1 | TRBJ1-1 | - | TRBV15 | CATSRDRGRRMGTEAFF | TGTGCCACCAGCAGGGACAGGGGGCGCAGGATGGGCACTGAAGCTTTCTTT
- | TRBJ1-2 | - | TRBV30 | CAWRRQENDGYTF | TGTGCCTGGAGGAGACAGGAGAATGATGGCTACACCTTC
TRBD2 | TRBJ2-5 | - | TRBV5-6 | CASSLGREAYQETQYF | TGTGCCAGCAGCTTGGGTCGGGAGGCGTACCAAGAGACCCAGTACTTC
- | TRBJ2-2 | - | TRBV9 | CASSPPENTGELFF | TGTGCCAGCAGCCCCCCAGAGAACACCGGGGAGCTGTTTTTT
TRBD1 | TRBJ2-7 | - | TRBV7-3 | CASSPTGGNYEQYF | TGTGCCAGCAGCCCTACAGGGGGCAATTACGAGCAGTACTTC